This entry lists 7 T cell receptor beta chains sequenced from one sample in a study of control samples from healthy donors and cancer patients. Repertoires were generated with immunoSEQ multiplex PCR, while TCRdb's copy carries only in-frame clones and drops some. The sample holds tens of thousands of clones, 94% seen once. Sequencing used blood. The receptors stem from a woman aged 25-40 years in good health.

The genes are TRBV5-1 and TRBJ1-1; unclear D gene. This CDR3 has 14 amino acids. Germline CDR1 SGHRS, CDR2 YFSETQ. Trimming removed 1 base from V and 4 bases from J, with 11 bases in between. The CDR3, as DNA: TGCGCCAGCAGCTTGTATCAAGATTCCACTGAAGCTTTCTTT. Translated, it gives CASSLYQDSTEAFF.

V gene TRBV2 combines with J gene TRBJ1-1; the D is unclear. The germline gives CDR1 SNHLY, CDR2 FYNNEI. CDR3 length: 15 amino acids. V lost 4 bases, J lost 4 bases, and 16 bases lay in between. The DNA for the CDR3 is TGTGCCAGCAGTGGTGATGGCGGGTTCAGCACTGAAGCTTTCTTT. Residues: CASSGDGGFSTEAFF.

CDR3 DNA sequence: TGTGCCAGCAGCAGGGGAGACTACGAGCAGTACTTC. Translating it yields CASSRGDYEQYF. The rearrangement joins TRBV28 to TRBJ2-7, with a weak D call TRBD1 (6 bases). Looked up from germline, CDR1 is MDHEN and CDR2 is SYDVKM. V shed 6 bases and J shed 3 bases, with 9 bases lying between them. The CDR3 is 12 amino acids.

The chain is built from TRBV6-5 and TRBJ1-6; D is uncertain. The CDR3 runs to 14 residues. Germline CDR1 is MNHEY and CDR2 is SVGAGI. V lost 4 bases, J lost 9 bases, and 13 bases lay in between. The CDR3 bases are TGTGCCAGCAGTTCAACACACGGAAGTTCACCCCTCCACTTT. Translated: CASSSTHGSSPLHF.

The rearrangement joins TRBV21-1 to TRBJ1-2. TRBV21-1 is termed a pseudogene. The CDR3 length is 16 residues. CDR3 residues: CASSKRVGRGGSGYTF. In DNA, the CDR3 is TGTGCCAGCAGCAAACGAGTTGGCCGGGGAGGAAGTGGCTACACCTTC.

The gene calls are TRBV28 and TRBJ1-2; unclear D gene. This CDR3 comprises 14 residues. Germline CDR1 MDHEN, CDR2 SYDVKM. V gave up 3 bases and J gave up 0 bases, with 8 bases separating them. The CDR3 bases are TGTGCCAGCAGTTTTACGGTTGCTAACTATGGCTACACCTTC. The encoded protein is CASSFTVANYGYTF.

The genes are TRBV2 and TRBJ1-2; 8 bases align to TRBD1. The CDR3 runs 14 residues. CDR1 SNHLY and CDR2 FYNNEI come from the germline V gene. With 5 bases clipped from V and 6 bases from J, the junction kept 8 bases outside the gene matches. The CDR3 DNA follows: TGTGCCAGCAGTAGACAGGGGATGGGAGATGGCTACACCTTC. Translating it yields CASSRQGMGDGYTF.